What follows are 10 T cell receptor beta chains derived from one specimen sequenced in a study of shared clonotypes between healthy human individuals. TCRdb keeps only in-frame clones here, not all; method: immunoSEQ multiplex PCR. The sample yields about 2.3 million clones, approximately 95% seen once. The sample consisted of naive CD4+ T cells from PBMCs. Subset given: CD45RA+ positively selected. The origin of the receptors is a man aged 18 to 30 in good health. Some clones in this sample may be carry-over from other donors' samples.

Comments on this clone: The sample carries other DNA sequences with the same CDR3. The rearrangement uses TRBV28 and TRBJ2-5; TRBD1 might be the D (5 bases). The CDR3 is made up of 14 amino acids. CDR1 MDHEN and CDR2 SYDVKM come from the germline V gene. Trimming cost V 1 base and J 2 bases, with 8 bases left between them. CDR3 bases: TGTGCCAGCAGTTTATCTGCAGGGCAAGAGACCCAGTACTTC. Protein: CASSLSAGQETQYF.

This clone was counted once. Here the CDR3 DNA reads TGTGCCAGCTCACCGACTAGAGGACAAGGCGATACGCAGTATTTT. Translating gives CASSPTRGQGDTQYF. The chain combines TRBV18 with TRBJ2-3, with TRBD2 as a possible D gene (6 bases). The CDR3 contains 15 residues. CDR1 KGHSH and CDR2 LQKENI come from the germline V gene. The V and J ends lost 3 bases and 6 bases respectively, with 16 bases between them. The full variable domain, its missing parts supplied by reference TRBV18 and TRBJ2-3, is NAGVMQNPRHLVRRRGQEARLRCSPMKGHSHVYWYRQLPEEGLKFMVYLQKENIIDESGMPKERFSAEFPKEGPSILRIQQVVRGDSAAYFCASSPTRGQGDTQYFGPGTRLTVL.

This clone was seen a single time. The chain links TRBV15 to TRBJ2-1; possible D gene TRBD2, 6 bases. V was cut by 0 bases and J by 7 bases, with 13 bases left in between. Looked up from germline, CDR1 is LNHNV and CDR2 is YYDKDF (reference sequence). The length of the CDR3 is 15 residues. This CDR3 reads CATSREGLGTNEQFF. The CDR3 nucleotides are TGTGCCACCAGCAGAGAGGGACTGGGGACGAATGAGCAGTTCTTC.

The gene calls are TRBV19 and TRBJ2-7; D not certain. The CDR3 consists of 13 residues. Looked up from germline, CDR1 is LNHDA and CDR2 is SQIVND (reference sequence). Trimming pared 5 bases from V and 6 bases from J, leaving 14 bases between. CDR3 sequence: CASSLLRTGEQYF. Here the CDR3 DNA reads TGTGCCAGTAGTCTCCTTCGCACGGGCGAGCAGTACTTC.

As to this clone: The same CDR3 arises from other DNA sequences in this sample as well. The chain joins TRBV5-1 to TRBJ2-7; 8 nucleotides line up with TRBD1. J was trimmed by 3 bases and V by 0 bases; bases with no gene match: 5. The CDR3 is 15 amino acids. Germline V gene sequence: CDR1 SGHRS, CDR2 YFSETQ. This CDR3 reads CASSLAGQGFYEQYF. DNA of the CDR3: TGCGCCAGCAGCTTGGCAGGACAGGGATTCTACGAGCAGTACTTC. Supplemented by reference TRBV5-1 and TRBJ2-7, the full variable domain reads KAGVTQTPRYLIKTRGQQVTLSCSPISGHRSVSWYQQTPGQGLQFLFEYFSETQRNKGNFPGRFSGRQFSNSRSEMNVSTLELGDSALYLCASSLAGQGFYEQYFGPGTRLTVT.

The chain has TRBV10-3 and TRBJ1-2, with 8 bases that match TRBD1. The CDR3 length is 15 residues. The V segment lost 6 bases and the J segment 0 bases; nucleotides outside the gene matches: 6. From germline, CDR1 is ENHRY and CDR2 SYGVKD. CDR3 loop: CAIRETGEANYGYTF. In DNA, the CDR3 is TGTGCCATCAGGGAGACAGGGGAAGCTAACTATGGCTACACCTTC.

The rearrangement links TRBV1 to TRBJ2-3; the DNA was not used to check the table's D call, TRBD2. TRBV1 is labeled a pseudogene. The length of the CDR3 is 14 residues. This CDR3 reads CTSSPTPSYDTQYF. The CDR3 DNA reads TGCACCAGCAGCCCAACCCCGTCCTACGATACGCAGTATTTT.

On this clone: Germline and junction disagree at one end, which may indicate a read error. The J gene is TRBJ2-5, the V gene TRBV7-9, with 7 bases matching TRBD1. The CDR3 covers 12 residues. Germline CDR1 is SEHNR and CDR2 is FQNEAQ (reference sequence). The CDR3 loop reads CASSYARDSLNF. The DNA of the CDR3 is TGTGCCAGCAGCTACGCTCGGGACAGCCTAAACTTC.

The CDR3 region is CASSQRLRGTGELFF. As DNA, the CDR3 is TGTGCCAGCAGCCAAAGGTTGCGGGGGACCGGGGAGCTGTTTTTT. J is TRBJ2-2 and V is TRBV14, with 7 bases that match TRBD2. V gave up 2 bases and J gave up 5 bases; unmatched junction bases: 5. Germline V CDR1 and CDR2: SGHDN, FVKESK. CDR3 length: 15 amino acids.

V and J are TRBV6-5 and TRBJ2-1, with D possibly being TRBD1 or TRBD2 (7 bases each). V lost 0 bases, J lost 7 bases, and 16 bases lay in between. From germline, CDR1 is MNHEY and CDR2 SVGAGI. The CDR3 runs 16 residues. The DNA of the CDR3 is TGTGCCAGCAGTTACTCGAATGGCAGGGGGGGGAATGAGCAGTTCTTC. It translates to CASSYSNGRGGNEQFF.